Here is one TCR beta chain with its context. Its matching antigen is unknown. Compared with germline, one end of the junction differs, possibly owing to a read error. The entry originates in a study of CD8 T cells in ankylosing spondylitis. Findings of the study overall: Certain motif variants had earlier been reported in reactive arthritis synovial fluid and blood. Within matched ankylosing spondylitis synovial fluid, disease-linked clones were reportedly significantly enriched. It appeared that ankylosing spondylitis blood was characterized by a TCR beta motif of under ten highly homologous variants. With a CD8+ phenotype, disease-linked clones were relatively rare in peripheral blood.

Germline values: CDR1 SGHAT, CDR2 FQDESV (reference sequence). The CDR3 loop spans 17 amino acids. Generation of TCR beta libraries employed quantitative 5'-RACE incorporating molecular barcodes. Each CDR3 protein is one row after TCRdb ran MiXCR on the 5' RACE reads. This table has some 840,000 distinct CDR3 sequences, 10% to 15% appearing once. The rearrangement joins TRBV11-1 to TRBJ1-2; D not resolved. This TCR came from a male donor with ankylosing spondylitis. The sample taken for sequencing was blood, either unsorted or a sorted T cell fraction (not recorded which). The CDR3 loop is CAISFGLLCWGLHGYLF. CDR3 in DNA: TGTGCCATCAGCTTCGGGCTCCTCTGCTGGGGATTGCATGGCTACCTCTTC.